This T cell receptor beta chain was observed in a study of CD8+ T cells in alopecia areata. This CDR3 contains 15 residues. The germline V gene has CDR1 SGHKS and CDR2 YYEKEE (reference sequence). Deletions cut 2 bases from V and 9 bases from J, with 18 bases between. As the sequencing template, cDNA was produced by extracting RNA and reverse transcribing it. The method was immunoSEQ multiplex PCR; TCRdb's version includes in-frame clones alone and lacks a portion of them. The repertoire holds approximately 200,000 clones, with more than 55% as singletons. The treatment here: oral pan-JAK inhibitor, 5-10 mg twice daily. This clone was seen a few times.

The sequencing used CD4+ T cells sorted from blood, collected at week 4, from a patient treated with tofacitinib. This receptor was taken from a human donor with alopecia areata. The genes are TRBV5-5 and TRBJ2-1, with D unclear. The CDR3 coding sequence is TGTGCCAGCAGCTTAGAGGATTTGGGCTTGGGTGAGCAGTTCTTC. Encoded protein: CASSLEDLGLGEQFF.